Listed here is a single T cell receptor (beta chain). Its antigen remains unidentified. Base qualities are not recorded, but no much larger clone differs from it by a single base. Library method: 5' RACE. The instrument given in TCRdb is Illumina HiSeq 2500. The second PCR ran for about 6 to 12 cycles and used a J-beta primer mix along with a sample-barcoded 5' primer. Each TCR beta cDNA molecule received a unique molecular identifier from a template-switch 5' adaptor carrying 12 random nucleotides. Each sample yielded at least 3 million CDR3-containing paired-end reads. The Mint cDNA synthesis kit, primed by a TRBC-specific oligonucleotide, was used to synthesize first-strand cDNA from all RNA. Following uracil-DNA glycosylase treatment, a first 18-cycle PCR with universal primers M1SS and BC2_uni_R was performed on all cDNA. For the original study's pipeline: Normalization of each sample was performed by random selection of 1 million high-quality reads, each carrying a distinct molecular identifier. Reads sharing molecular identifiers were discarded rather than binned into consensus sequences. MiTCR, set to a Q25 quality threshold and the strictest error-elimination algorithm, was used for CDR3 identification, clonotype clustering and error correction. Lower-bound total TCR beta diversity was estimated with a nonparametric unseen species model using Euler transformation. The public sequencing data were trimmed at Q25 with fastp and processed into clonotypes with MiXCR by TCRdb, which kept only in-frame beta chains. CDR3 protein sequences are deduplicated, and each keeps its most common genes and DNA. Here the V and J calls rest on TCRdb's processing, not on the authors' analysis. The sample contains roughly 1 million distinct CDR3 sequences, under 30% of them found a single time. The biggest ten clones account for about 0.8% of the sample.

V ends up 5 bases short and J 3 bases short, with an unmatched junction base count of 8. The germline V gene encodes CDR1 MDHEN and CDR2 SYDVKM. The CDR3 spans 15 residues, from the cysteine through the phenylalanine. Only the CDR3 region is kept as DNA, spanning 45 bases read in frame from base 1. This entry comes from a study of blood T cells in healthy people across ages (dated by TCRdb to the mid-2010s). About the investigation overall: In model experiments, template switching captured roughly one uniquely barcoded TCR beta cDNA molecule for every two T cells. Age-related changes in TCR beta repertoire diversity were measured in the study by deep sequencing normalized with unique cDNA molecular identifiers. The donors were split into four age groups: young (average 16 years), middle-aged (roughly 42), aged (approximately 60) and long-lived (more than 80). The study analyzed two additional independent replicas of 1 million unique cDNA reads from the same blood draw for two donors, one aged 18 to 30 and one aged 80 or older. The investigation overall reported the following: Bulk unsorted PBMC profiling prevented conclusive comparison of naive and antigen-experienced compartments. Estimates of total diversity from one million sequenced T cells were regarded as lower bounds and underestimates. Compared with the aged group, the long-lived group had more naive CD4+ T cells, fewer expanded clones and increased TCR diversity, a pattern suggesting age selection. There was a strong correlation between observed TCR beta diversity and the percentage of naive T cells measured by flow cytometry. Because donor CMV infection status was unknown, age-related changes in expanded clonotypes were potentially confounded. Observed TCR beta diversity per million T cells fell roughly linearly with age, and a significant reduction was already apparent by age around 39.

The donors were about 40 Caucasian individuals from Russia, aged 6 to 90 years, who were systemically healthy. Ten milliliters of peripheral blood were collected from each donor into EDTA-treated Vacutainer tubes. Ficoll-Paque density-gradient centrifugation was used to isolate PBMCs, with at least 7 million per sample. Total RNA, at least 5.5 micrograms per sample, was extracted from PBMCs with Trizol reagent. For every donor, flow cytometry on a PBMC aliquot measured the percentage of naive CD45RAhigh/CD27high T cells. This same sample was also taken into another study, of T cells of mothers and their children. The other study reports the following: The donors were nine systemically healthy Caucasian individuals, made up of three mothers and their six children. cDNA synthesis used all of the extracted RNA, with roughly 1.6 ug of RNA in each 15 ul reaction. In the second PCR, sample barcodes and 2-4 random nucleotides were introduced via the M1S primer. Each mother yielded over 10 million TCR beta CDR3 reads and each child 2.5 million to 3 million reads. In both related and unrelated pairs, thymic selection shapes the output of TCR recombination in a similar way, with inherited differences having only a minor effect. Normalized repertoire overlap was always found to be slightly, but never significantly, higher in related mother-child pairs than in unrelated mother-child pairs. No persistent microchimeric T cell clones were detected, at a sensitivity of roughly 100 clones per million clonotypes. To look for features that set related mother-child pairs apart from unrelated individuals, the researchers ran deep NGS to compare the TCR beta repertoires of mothers and children. The mean age was approximately 41 +/- 4 years for the mothers and around 10 +/- 4 years for the children. After adapters were ligated using NEBNext reagents, the libraries underwent 100+100 nt paired-end sequencing on an Illumina HiSeq 2000. Mother and child libraries were prepared a month apart and sequenced in separate runs to prevent cross-contamination. Each donor had between roughly 450,000 and 2,100,000 distinct TCR beta clonotypes identified. Naive TCR beta clonotypes were estimated from low-frequency clonotypes matched to each donor's FACS-determined naive share, without sorting.

The source of this sequence is a girl aged 2 to 9 in good health. The chain couples TRBV28 to TRBJ2-5; 8 of the junction bases match TRBD1. The sample consisted of blood. The DNA sequence reads TGTGCCAGCAGTGCCAACGACAGGGGAAAAGAGACCCAGTACTTC. The resulting protein is CASSANDRGKETQYF.